The following is a TCR beta chain sequence with its context. What it recognizes is unknown. Method: immunoSEQ multiplex PCR; TCRdb's copy keeps in-frame clones and lacks some. The table includes hundreds of thousands of clones, roughly 90% detected once. As to treatment: about 20 received Ad26.COV2.S at low or high dose, single or two shots; 5 received placebo; per-sample allocation not given. The samples were gathered on day 63 after the first injection of vaccine or placebo. Aged 18-55 years, donor was enrolled in Boston in 2020. The CDR3 consists of 14 residues. CDR1 and CDR2 (germline): MNHEY, SVGAGI. The V and J ends lost 6 bases and 1 base respectively, with 10 bases between them. The sample originates from a study of Ad26.COV2.S vaccination and SARS-CoV-2 variants. As for the study in general: By the intramuscular route, Ad26.COV2.S was given once, or twice 56 days apart. Findings and limits, study-wide: Among vaccine recipients, spike-specific TCR breadth exceeded that of placebo recipients.

The specimen comprised peripheral blood, sampled in a trial of Ad26.COV2.S vaccine versus placebo. This TCR was recovered from a person between 18 and 65 years old who received the Ad26.COV2.S COVID-19 vaccine or a placebo. The chain employs TRBV6-5 and TRBJ1-5; D unclear. CDR3 residues: CASSPRMSNQPQHF. The DNA of the CDR3 is TGTGCCAGCAGCCCCCGGATGAGCAATCAGCCCCAGCATTTT.